Shown below are 22 T cell receptor beta chains from a single sample sequenced in a study of T cells in women clearing cervical HPV infection. Assay: immunoSEQ multiplex PCR; the TCRdb copy retains only in-frame clones and omits some. The sample holds 20,000 to 25,000 clones. Sequencing was done on a sample of blood buffy coat. Receptors originate from a woman between 18 and 70 years old with a cervical HPV16 infection that either progressed to CIN3+ or cleared (not recorded which).

In the case of this clone: The read terminates 3 residues ahead of where the CDR3 ends, so the germline J gene completes it. The V gene is TRBV18, the J gene TRBJ2-4, with a weak D call TRBD1 (7 bases). The CDR3 covers 13 residues. Germline values: CDR1 KGHSH, CDR2 LQKENI. Partial CDR3 DNA: TGTGCCAGCTCACCCGGACAGGACTATGGT. Its protein product is CASSPGQDYG. The full CDR3 sequence reads CASSPGQDYGQYF.

About this clone: Sequencing ends 3 residues short of the CDR3 end; the germline J gene provides the rest. This chain links TRBV7-2 with TRBJ2-3; D is possibly TRBD2 (5 bases). Germline loops: CDR1 SGHTA, CDR2 FQGNSA. This CDR3 contains 14 residues. The chain's CDR3 is CASSLVFGVETQYF. The CDR3 DNA, read in part, is TGTGCCAGCAGCTTAGTGTTCGGGGTTGAGACG.

Details on this clone: The CDR3 end is not reached by the read, which stops 3 residues before it; the germline J gene fills it in. The rearrangement joins TRBV20-1 to TRBJ2-5; 9 nucleotides agree with TRBD1. This CDR3 contains 14 residues. Germline V lookup: CDR1 DFQATT, CDR2 SNEGSKA (reference sequence). V was clipped by 2 bases and J by 2 bases; unmatched bases: 3. CDR3 DNA (partial): TGCAGTGCTAGAACAGGGGGCGGTCAAGAGACC. It translates to CSARTGGGQET. The entire CDR3 sequence reads CSARTGGGQETQYF.

Details on this clone: Sequencing ends 3 residues short of the CDR3 end; the germline J gene provides the rest. The gene calls are TRBV4-2 and TRBJ2-2, with 12 bases aligning to TRBD2. Looked up from germline, CDR1 is LGHNA and CDR2 is YNFKEQ. This CDR3 comprises 19 residues. V lost 3 bases, J lost 6 bases, and 14 bases stayed unmatched. CDR3 protein: CASSHSPLAGGPGAGELFF. The CDR3 DNA, read in part, is TGTGCCAGCAGCCATTCCCCTCTAGCGGGAGGGCCTGGCGCCGGGGAG.

Regarding this clone: The read terminates 3 residues ahead of where the CDR3 ends, so the germline J gene completes it. The chain couples TRBV7-9 to TRBJ2-4, with TRBD1 matching 7 bases. The germline V gene has CDR1 SEHNR and CDR2 FQNEAQ (reference sequence). The CDR3 contains 14 residues. This CDR3 is CASSTPDRAYGQYF. The DNA read from the CDR3 is TGTGCCAGCAGCACCCCAGACAGGGCCTATGGT.

As regards this clone: The junction differs from germline at one of its ends, possibly a read error. The read comes to an end 3 residues before the CDR3 does, leaving the germline J gene to fill in the end. Other DNA variants within this sample encode the same CDR3. The rearrangement uses TRBV11-2 and TRBJ1-3; TRBD1 matches at 7 bases. In germline, CDR1 is SGHAT, CDR2 FQNNGV. The CDR3 has 15 amino acids. The sequenced CDR3 bases are TGTGCCAGCAGCCCTAGGGTATACAGGGGAAACACA. Protein product: CASSPRVYRGNT. The full CDR3 sequence reads CASSPRVYRGNTIYF.

To note about this clone: Read data end 3 residues before the CDR3 end; the end is taken from the germline J gene. The gene calls are TRBV5-1 and TRBJ2-1; TRBD2 matches 11 bases. Germline trimming cut 4 bases from V and 8 bases from J; bases unmatched to any gene: 5. CDR1 and CDR2 (germline): SGHRS, YFSETQ. CDR3 length: 14 amino acids. The covered CDR3 bases are TGCGCCAGCAGCGGGGGACTAGCGGTGGATGAG. This translates into CASSGGLAVDE. The entire CDR3 protein is CASSGGLAVDEQFF.

Regarding this clone: The read terminates 3 residues before the CDR3 end, so the remaining end is supplied by the germline J gene. The chain is built from TRBV28 and TRBJ1-6, with D tentatively TRBD1 (5 bases). Looked up from germline, CDR1 is MDHEN and CDR2 is SYDVKM. V was shortened by 5 bases and J by 4 bases, with 18 bases between the two germline ends. The CDR3 is 17 residues long. The CDR3: CASSNTQGSSYNSPLHF. The part of the CDR3 DNA that was read is TGTGCCAGCAGTAATACTCAGGGCAGTAGTTATAATTCACCC.

CDR3 protein: CASSRFSYEQYF. The sequenced part of the CDR3 DNA is TGTGCCAGCAGTCGTTTTTCCTACGAG. V usage is TRBV2 and J usage is TRBJ2-7; D ambiguous. The sequence runs out 3 residues before the end of the CDR3; the remainder is reconstructed from the germline J gene. The germline CDR1 and CDR2 sequences are SNHLY and FYNNEI. Trimming shortened V by 5 bases and J by 1 base, and 6 bases separated the two germline ends. The CDR3 consists of 12 residues.

To note about this clone: Read sequence stops 3 residues before the CDR3 end, and the germline J gene provides the missing end. This sequence joins TRBV7-8 and TRBJ2-3; D is perhaps TRBD2 (7 bases). V lost 11 bases and J lost 4, with 16 bases in between. There are 13 residues in the CDR3. Germline V CDR1 and CDR2: SGHVS, FQNEAQ. The DNA read from the CDR3 is TGTGCCGGGGGGGGCGTGAGCGCAGATACG. The encoded protein is CAGGGVSADT. The complete CDR3 reads CAGGGVSADTQYF.

Concerning this clone: The CDR3 is cut off 3 residues early in the read; its end comes from the germline J gene. The V and J genes are TRBV19 and TRBJ1-6; D might be TRBD1 (6 bases). CDR1 is LNHDA and CDR2 is SQIVND in the germline V gene (reference sequence). V was pared by 7 bases and J by 0 bases, with 16 bases between. The CDR3 length is 17 residues. CDR3 DNA, as far as it was read: TGTGCCAGTAAAGGGCCCACAGGGAACTCCTATAATTCACCC. Its protein is CASKGPTGNSYNSP. In full, the CDR3 is CASKGPTGNSYNSPLHF.

Comments on this clone: The CDR3 goes on 3 residues after the read ends, and that part is filled in from the germline J gene. This chain joins TRBV12-3 or TRBV12-4 and TRBJ2-7, with 11 bases fitting TRBD2. The CDR3 runs 14 residues. J lost 4 bases, V lost 5 bases, and 4 bases had no gene match. The CDR3 DNA, read in part, is TGTGCCAGCAGTCTTAGCGGGAGGGGGTACGAG. This sequence encodes CASSLSGRGYE. The CDR3 in its entirety is CASSLSGRGYEQYF.

Points on this clone: The read terminates 3 residues before the CDR3 end, so the remaining end is supplied by the germline J gene. The rearrangement links TRBV20-1 to TRBJ2-1; tentatively, D is TRBD2 (6 bases). Germline V CDR1 and CDR2: DFQATT, SNEGSKA (reference sequence). V was pared by 5 bases and J by 5 bases, with 16 bases between. The CDR3 totals 14 residues. Here the CDR3 reads CSAGGISSDNEQFF. The DNA read from the CDR3 is TGCAGTGCTGGGGGGATTAGTTCCGACAATGAG.

On this clone itself: From the germline J gene comes the end of the CDR3, since the read stops 3 residues before it. The gene calls are TRBV7-6 and TRBJ2-3; a weak D match, TRBD1 (6 bases). Trimming left V 0 bases short and J 3 bases short, with 19 bases between. Germline assignment: CDR1 SGHVS and CDR2 FNYEAQ. This CDR3 spans 18 amino acids. The DNA read from the CDR3 is TGTGCCAGCAGCTTAGCTCCCGGGACACCACTGGGAACAGATACG. Translating gives CASSLAPGTPLGTDT. From start to end, the CDR3 is CASSLAPGTPLGTDTQYF.

A word on this clone: The CDR3 end is not reached by the read, which stops 3 residues before it; the germline J gene fills it in. The V gene is TRBV5-5, the J gene TRBJ2-2; TRBD1 might be the D (6 bases). In germline, CDR1 is SGHKS, CDR2 YYEKEE (reference sequence). The CDR3 runs 15 residues. The CDR3: CASSLTQGTGSPLFF. The covered CDR3 bases are TGTGCCAGCAGCTTAACACAGGGTACAGGATCACCG.

Note on this clone: The read stops 3 residues short of the end of the CDR3; the missing end is completed from the germline J gene. The chain couples TRBV11-2 to TRBJ2-7, with 8 positions matching TRBD1. CDR3 size: 15 residues. Germline V gives CDR1 SGHAT, CDR2 FQNNGV. V was clipped by 4 bases and J by 4 bases; unmatched bases: 9. The CDR3 here is CASSSPRQGWYEQYF. The DNA read from the CDR3 is TGTGCCAGCAGCTCCCCCCGACAGGGGTGGTACGAG.

About this clone itself: The read ends 3 residues shy of where the CDR3 ends; the end is completed using the germline J gene. This chain links TRBV18 with TRBJ2-3; no firm D call. This CDR3 is 12 amino acids long. Germline CDR1 is KGHSH and CDR2 is LQKENI. Trimming cost V 2 bases and J 5 bases, with 5 bases left between them. The sequenced part of the CDR3 DNA is TGTGCCAGCTCACCATATCTAGATACG. Protein: CASSPYLDT. The whole CDR3 sequence reads CASSPYLDTQYF.

Notes on this clone: The CDR3 end lies 3 residues beyond the end of the read and is filled in from the germline J gene. V usage is TRBV10-3 and J usage is TRBJ2-6; the match to TRBD1 covers 10 bases. The junction had 6 bases not matched to a gene; V was cut back by 7 bases and J by 0 bases. The CDR3 has 17 amino acids. Germline-derived CDR1 and CDR2 are ENHRY and SYGVKD. CDR3 DNA, as far as it was read: TGTGCCATCAACGCCGGGACAGGGGACTCTGGGGCCAACGTC. Translation: CAINAGTGDSGANV. The full CDR3 protein reads CAINAGTGDSGANVLTF.

Notes on this clone: Coverage ceases 3 residues before the CDR3 finishes, and the germline J gene fills in the end. The chain employs TRBV7-2 and TRBJ1-2; weak D call: TRBD1 (5 bases). Germline V lookup: CDR1 SGHTA, CDR2 FQGNSA. CDR3 length equals 18 residues. CDR3 in amino acids: CASSLAPGLAGAADTYTF. The sequenced part of the CDR3 DNA is TGTGCCAGCAGCTTAGCGCCGGGACTAGCGGGAGCAGCAGATACC.

About this clone: The read halts 3 residues ahead of the CDR3 end, with the missing end drawn from the germline J gene. The V and J genes are TRBV19 and TRBJ1-2; 10 bases fit TRBD1. Per the germline V gene, CDR1 is LNHDA and CDR2 is SQIVND (reference sequence). This CDR3 is 15 amino acids long. The CDR3 loop reads CASSILGQGTDTYTF. CDR3 bases read: TGTGCCAGTAGTATATTGGGACAGGGGACAGATACC. The variable domain in full, with the rest retrieved from reference TRBV19 and TRBJ1-2, is DGGITQSPKYLFRKEGQNVTLSCEQNLNHDAMYWYRQDPGQGLRLIYYSQIVNDFQKGDIAEGYSVSREKKESFPLTVTSAQKNPTAFYLCASSILGQGTDTYTFGSGTRLTVV.

Remarks on this clone: The missing CDR3 end, 3 residues past where the read stops, is filled in from the germline J gene. J is TRBJ1-5 and V is TRBV28; no definite D call. Trimming took off 3 bases at V and 4 bases at J, with 7 bases between the two ends. The CDR3 runs to 13 residues. Germline CDR1 reads MDHEN; CDR2 reads SYDVKM. CDR3 in amino acids: CASSFQHNQPQHF. Partial CDR3 DNA: TGTGCCAGCAGTTTTCAACATAATCAGCCC.

Remarks on this clone: The read terminates 3 residues before the CDR3 end, so the remaining end is supplied by the germline J gene. The chain uses TRBV7-7 and TRBJ2-3; 9 bases are a match to TRBD1. The CDR3 runs 14 residues. Germline V lookup: CDR1 SSHAT, CDR2 FNYEAQ (reference sequence). The part of the CDR3 DNA that was read is TGTGCCAGCAGCCCCAACAGGGGGCAAGAGACG. Residues: CASSPNRGQET. The complete CDR3 reads CASSPNRGQETQYF. The variable domain in full, with the rest retrieved from reference TRBV7-7 and TRBJ2-3, is GAGVSQSPRYKVTKRGQDVTLRCDPISSHATLYWYQQALGQGPEFLTYFNYEAQPDKSGLPSDRFSAERPEGSISTLTIQRTEQRDSAMYRCASSPNRGQETQYFGPGTRLTVL.